What follows are 21 T cell receptor beta chains derived from one specimen sequenced in a study of CD8+ T cells in alopecia areata. In each case, RNA was isolated and then reverse transcribed into cDNA as the sequencing template. Data came from immunoSEQ multiplex PCR; TCRdb stores just in-frame clones and leaves some out. The sample lists roughly 220,000 clones; 30% to 40% were seen once. The treatment here: oral pan-JAK inhibitor, 5-10 mg twice daily. The sequencing here drew on CD4+ T cells sorted from blood, taken at approximately week 30, from a patient treated with tofacitinib. These receptors all come from a human donor with alopecia areata.

The chain links TRBV29-1 to TRBJ1-2, with TRBD1 as a possible D gene (5 bases). V shed 5 bases and J shed 1 base, with 26 bases lying between them. The CDR3 spans 18 residues. In germline, CDR1 is SQVTM, CDR2 ANQGSEA. The CDR3 region has the DNA TGCAGCGTTCCTAGGGACGGCGGCGGGGCACACTTTAACTATGGCTACACCTTC. Encoded protein: CSVPRDGGGAHFNYGYTF.

CDR3 sequence: CASSRLAGGRDEQFF. The CDR3 DNA reads TGCGCCAGCAGCCGTCTAGCGGGAGGTCGGGATGAGCAGTTCTTC. This chain joins TRBV4-1 and TRBJ2-1, with 11 bases that match TRBD2. V lost 4 bases and J lost 8; bases outside the gene matches: 7. The CDR3 runs 15 residues. The V gene's germline CDR1 is MGHRA and CDR2 YSYEKL.

The chain links TRBV30 to TRBJ2-3; D uncertain. Germline-derived CDR1 and CDR2 are GTSNPN and SVGIG (reference sequence). The CDR3 contains 13 residues. Trimming removed 0 bases at V and 5 bases at J, with 9 bases between. The CDR3 region is CAWSVPSVDTQYF. The CDR3 DNA sequence: TGTGCCTGGAGTGTTCCGTCGGTAGATACGCAGTATTTT.

This clone was counted a few times. V and J are TRBV6-5 and TRBJ2-5, with TRBD1 matching over 9 bases. Germline CDR1 reads MNHEY; CDR2 reads SVGAGI. The CDR3 has 15 residues. V lost 3 bases, J lost 4 bases, and 6 bases stayed unmatched. CDR3 residues: CASSYGTGTVETQYF. CDR3 DNA sequence: TGTGCCAGCAGTTATGGGACAGGGACAGTAGAGACCCAGTACTTC.

This clone was observed a single time. Other DNA sequences in this sample translate to the same CDR3. The chain joins TRBV30 to TRBJ2-7; D call uncertain. V was trimmed by 0 bases and J by 2 bases, leaving 2 bases between them. Per the germline V gene, CDR1 is GTSNPN and CDR2 is SVGIG (reference sequence). This CDR3 has 11 amino acids. The CDR3 sequence is CAWSVAYEQYF. The CDR3 DNA reads TGTGCCTGGAGTGTAGCCTACGAGCAGTACTTC.

The chain combines TRBV7-9 with TRBJ2-3, with no clear D. The CDR3 has 12 amino acids. CDR1 is SEHNR and CDR2 is FQNEAQ in the germline V gene (reference sequence). V gave up 3 bases and J gave up 6 bases, with 7 bases separating them. In nucleotides, the CDR3 is TGTGCCAGCAGCTTTGTAGGGGATACGCAGTATTTT. Translating gives CASSFVGDTQYF.

This clone was seen a handful of times. The rearrangement links TRBV29-1 to TRBJ2-7; 10 bases line up with TRBD1. Germline V gene lookup returns CDR1 SQVTM and CDR2 ANQGSEA. The ends lost 7 bases at V and 3 bases at J; junction bases unmatched: 6. This CDR3 comprises 13 residues. CDR3 nucleotides: TGCAGCGGATGCCGGGACAGGGGCTACGAGCAGTACTTC. Protein: CSGCRDRGYEQYF.

J is TRBJ2-2 and V is TRBV5-1; possibly TRBD1 for D (6 bases). The CDR3 spans 18 residues. V lost 3 bases and J 1 base, leaving 19 bases between the germline ends. Germline V lookup: CDR1 SGHRS, CDR2 YFSETQ. The CDR3 here is CASSSRPQGQLNTGELFF. In nucleotides, the CDR3 is TGCGCCAGCAGCTCACGCCCCCAAGGACAGCTGAACACCGGGGAGCTGTTTTTT.

Only a few counts were recorded for this clone. This chain links TRBV2 with TRBJ1-5; TRBD1 is a possible D gene (5 bases). Trimming left V 7 bases short and J 4 bases short, with 14 bases between. The CDR3 spans 14 residues. Per the germline V gene, CDR1 is SNHLY and CDR2 is FYNNEI. The CDR3 DNA is TGTGCCAGCACACGGGACGGGTTAAATCAGCCCCAGCATTTT. This gives the protein CASTRDGLNQPQHF.

This chain links TRBV5-4 with TRBJ2-3; 9 positions agree with TRBD1. CDR1 is SGHNT, CDR2 YYREEE, per germline (reference sequence). Trimming removed 4 bases from V and 0 bases from J; junction bases left unmatched: 3. The CDR3 consists of 15 residues. The CDR3 region is CASSTGGVSTDTQYF. The CDR3 DNA reads as TGTGCCAGCAGCACAGGGGGCGTAAGCACAGATACGCAGTATTTT.

The rearrangement links TRBV27 to TRBJ2-2; possible D gene TRBD1, 6 bases. The CDR3 has 14 residues. Germline CDR1 and CDR2: MNHEY and SMNVEV (reference sequence). Between the trimmed V and J ends, which lost 3 bases and 3 bases, there was a span of 8 bases. CDR3 sequence reads: CASSFAGDTGELFF. Written as DNA, the CDR3 is TGTGCCAGCAGTTTTGCAGGGGACACCGGGGAGCTGTTTTTT.

This chain's CDR3 is CAWSIWGFQYF. The CDR3 DNA reads as TGTGCCTGGAGCATTTGGGGGTTCCAGTACTTC. V and J are TRBV30 and TRBJ2-7; perhaps D is TRBD1 or TRBD2 (5 bases each). Germline assignment: CDR1 GTSNPN and CDR2 SVGIG (reference sequence). There are 11 residues in the CDR3. V was pared by 3 bases and J by 10 bases, with 13 bases between.

The chain carries TRBV2 and TRBJ1-1; D is undetermined. V was shortened by 7 bases and J by 1 base, with 16 bases between the two germline ends. CDR1 and CDR2 from the germline V gene are SNHLY and FYNNEI. CDR3 length equals 15 residues. The CDR3 DNA is TGTGCCAGCACTGGGGTTTCGACTGCGAACACTGAAGCTTTCTTT. This encodes CASTGVSTANTEAFF.

This clone was observed a few times. This chain connects TRBV5-1 to TRBJ2-7; D remains ambiguous. Looked up from germline, CDR1 is SGHRS and CDR2 is YFSETQ. V shed 6 bases and J shed 0 bases, with 13 bases lying between them. There are 14 residues in the CDR3. The CDR3 DNA is TGCGCCAGCACCCTGGGCAGCTACTCCTACGAGCAGTACTTC. Its protein is CASTLGSYSYEQYF.

Ten or more counts support this clone. The chain has TRBV5-5 and TRBJ1-4, with unresolved D. V gave up 0 bases and J gave up 6 bases, with 9 bases separating them. Per germline, CDR1 SGHKS and CDR2 YYEKEE (reference sequence). CDR3 length: 14 amino acids. The DNA of the CDR3 is TGTGCCAGCAGCTTGGACAGAGAATATGAAAAACTGTTTTTT. As protein: CASSLDREYEKLFF. The full variable domain, completed using reference TRBV5-5 and TRBJ1-4, is DAGVTQSPTHLIKTRGQQVTLRCSPISGHKSVSWYQQVLGQGPQFIFQYYEKEERGRGNFPDRFSARQFPNYSSELNVNALLLGDSALYLCASSLDREYEKLFFGSGTQLSVL.

This clone has only a few counts. The V call is TRBV29-1, the J call TRBJ2-7; no clear D. Germline assignment: CDR1 SQVTM and CDR2 ANQGSEA. Trimming shortened V by 2 bases and J by 8 bases, and 10 bases separated the two germline ends. The CDR3 consists of 11 residues. The CDR3 sequence: CSVEYGSQQYF. CDR3 in DNA: TGCAGCGTTGAATACGGTAGCCAGCAGTACTTC.

This clone has more than one count but fewer than ten. The genes are TRBV5-1 and TRBJ1-4; no reliable D call. V lost 0 bases and J 8 bases, leaving 14 bases between the germline ends. CDR3 length: 15 amino acids. CDR1 is SGHRS, CDR2 YFSETQ, per germline. In DNA, the CDR3 is TGCGCCAGCAGCTTGGATTTCACCGTGGCGGAAAAACTGTTTTTT. This encodes CASSLDFTVAEKLFF.

The sample holds a few counts of this clone. The chain uses TRBV6-6 and TRBJ1-5, with 9 bases lining up with TRBD1. V shed 7 bases, J shed 3 bases, and the junction held 10 bases outside the gene matches. The V gene's germline CDR1 is MNHNY and CDR2 SVGAGI (reference sequence). The CDR3 sequence is 16 residues long. The CDR3 DNA is TGTGCCAGCACCGCGGACAGGGGATCCCTCAATCAGCCCCAGCATTTT. Protein product: CASTADRGSLNQPQHF.

This clone has just a few counts. This CDR3 is CASSDMTGGSDTQYF. The CDR3 nucleotides read TGTGCCAGCAGTGACATGACAGGGGGTTCGGATACGCAGTATTTT. This sequence joins TRBV25-1 and TRBJ2-3; the match to TRBD1 covers 9 bases. The CDR3 is made up of 15 amino acids. Germline assignment: CDR1 MGHDK and CDR2 SYGVNS. Trimming at V came to 3 bases and at J to 6 bases, leaving 7 bases not matched to a gene. Filled out from reference TRBV25-1 and TRBJ2-3, the complete variable domain reads EADIYQTPRYLVIGTGKKITLECSQTMGHDKMYWYQQDPGMELHLIHYSYGVNSTEKGDLSSESTVSRIRTEHFPLTLESARPSHTSQYLCASSDMTGGSDTQYFGPGTRLTVL.

The V and J genes are TRBV18 and TRBJ2-2; D is possibly TRBD2 (5 bases). V lost 3 bases, J lost 5 bases, and 7 bases lay in between. Germline lookup yields CDR1 KGHSH and CDR2 LQKENI. CDR3 length: 13 residues. The CDR3 DNA follows: TGTGCCAGCTCACCGAGGGAGACCGGGGAGCTGTTTTTT. Translated, it gives CASSPRETGELFF.

The chain links TRBV2 to TRBJ2-1; TRBD2 is a possible D gene (6 bases). The V and J ends lost 6 bases and 3 bases respectively, with 15 bases between them. This CDR3 has 15 amino acids. Germline lookup yields CDR1 SNHLY and CDR2 FYNNEI. The CDR3 sequence is CASRPGTLLYNEQFF. The CDR3 coding sequence is TGTGCCAGCAGACCCGGGACTCTCCTCTACAATGAGCAGTTCTTC.